The 32 T cell receptor beta chains below all came from one sample that was sequenced in a study of blood T cell repertoires in COVID-19. Libraries were prepared by immunoSEQ multiplex PCR; TCRdb keeps only in-frame clonotypes and omits some of them. This sample carries more than 55,000 clones, around three quarters of them seen once, and the ten largest clones take roughly a third. Material for sequencing was peripheral blood. These receptor sequences come from a human donor in a cohort sampled during active COVID-19.

This chain joins TRBV19 and TRBJ1-2; TRBD1 is a possible D gene (6 bases). The CDR3 is 13 amino acids. Germline lookup yields CDR1 LNHDA and CDR2 SQIVND (reference sequence). Deletions cut 5 bases from V and 2 bases from J, with 9 bases between. CDR3 sequence (DNA): TGTGCCAGTAGTCGGGACACCAACTATGGCTACACCTTC. Translating gives CASSRDTNYGYTF.

J is TRBJ1-2 and V is TRBV28, with D uncertain. The germline V gene encodes CDR1 MDHEN and CDR2 SYDVKM. The V end lost 5 bases, the J end lost 3 bases, and 22 bases lay between the germline ends. This CDR3 is 17 amino acids long. The chain's CDR3 is CASSLPPGDTLYYGYTF. CDR3 DNA: TGTGCCAGCAGTCTACCGCCGGGAGACACCCTTTACTATGGCTACACCTTC.

This clone was picked up one time. DNA for the CDR3: TGTGCCAGCAGCCAAGGACTAGCCATCGGCGCAGATACGCAGTATTTT. It specifies CASSQGLAIGADTQYF. The chain is built from TRBV27 and TRBJ2-3; 8 bases fit TRBD2. The germline CDR1 and CDR2 sequences are MNHEY and SMNVEV (reference sequence). The trim removed 6 bases at V and 4 bases at J, leaving 12 bases unmatched. This CDR3 contains 16 residues.

The chain combines TRBV6-5 with TRBJ1-4, with 11 bases identical to TRBD1. The CDR3 totals 15 residues. V shed 6 bases and J 8 bases; nucleotides not matched to a gene: 8. The germline gives CDR1 MNHEY, CDR2 SVGAGI. CDR3 in amino acids: CASSPEGQGVEKLFF. CDR3 sequence (DNA): TGTGCCAGCAGCCCCGAGGGACAGGGGGTCGAAAAACTGTTTTTT.

As concerns this clone: The junction departs from germline at one end; a sequencing error may be responsible. The genes are TRBV3-1 (or the pseudogene TRBV3-2) and TRBJ2-3, with TRBD2 matching 10 bases. This CDR3 contains 15 residues. The germline CDR1 and CDR2 sequences are LGHDT and YNNKEL (reference sequence). CDR3 amino acids: CASSQASGSRDTQYF. As DNA, the CDR3 is TGTGCCAGCAGCCAGGCTAGCGGGAGCAGAGATACGCAGTATTTT.

The rearrangement uses TRBV7-8 and TRBJ2-7, with no clear D. Germline CDR1 is SGHVS and CDR2 is FQNEAQ. V dropped 5 bases and J dropped 3 bases, with 11 bases sitting between them. The CDR3 loop spans 13 amino acids. The CDR3 protein is CASSPVGSYEQYF. Here the CDR3 DNA reads TGTGCCAGCAGCCCAGTGGGCAGCTACGAGCAGTACTTC.

CDR3 protein: CASKPGQHTDTQYF. CDR3 nucleotide sequence: TGTGCCAGCAAGCCGGGACAGCACACAGATACGCAGTATTTT. The chain recombines TRBV6-6 with TRBJ2-3; 7 bases are a match to TRBD1. The junction had 6 bases not matched to a gene; V was cut back by 7 bases and J by 2 bases. This CDR3 is built from 14 residues. CDR1 and CDR2 (germline): MNHNY, SVGAGI (reference sequence).

This clone was observed a few times. J is TRBJ2-2 and V is TRBV10-2, with 7 bases lining up with TRBD2. The V segment lost 8 bases and the J segment 5 bases; nucleotides outside the gene matches: 5. Germline assignment: CDR1 WSHSY and CDR2 SAAADI. This CDR3 contains 13 residues. The CDR3 region is CASSGGETGELFF. CDR3 nucleotide sequence: TGCGCCAGCTCGGGAGGCGAAACCGGGGAGCTGTTTTTT.

The rearrangement uses TRBV28 and TRBJ1-2; the D gene is possibly TRBD1 (6 bases). The CDR3 spans 14 residues. Trimming took 10 bases from V and 4 from J, leaving 19 bases between them. Germline V gene lookup returns CDR1 MDHEN and CDR2 SYDVKM. The CDR3 is CAIESRGAGYGYTF. Here the CDR3 DNA reads TGTGCCATCGAATCTCGGGGGGCGGGCTATGGCTACACCTTC.

The J gene is TRBJ2-1, the V gene TRBV6-4; 10 bases match TRBD2. This CDR3 spans 13 amino acids. The V gene's germline CDR1 is MRHNA and CDR2 SNTAGT. V lost 8 bases and J lost 12; bases outside the gene matches: 10. The CDR3 sequence is CASAEREGRGQFF. For the CDR3, the DNA is TGTGCCAGCGCAGAGCGGGAGGGCCGAGGGCAGTTCTTC.

The gene calls are TRBV6-5 and TRBJ2-5; 9 nucleotides align to TRBD1. CDR3 length: 14 residues. Germline assignment: CDR1 MNHEY and CDR2 SVGAGI. The trim removed 2 bases at V and 2 bases at J, leaving 0 bases unmatched. The CDR3 spells CASSYGQGQETQYF. CDR3 nucleotide sequence: TGTGCCAGCAGTTACGGACAGGGGCAAGAGACCCAGTACTTC.

This clone has more than one count but fewer than ten. This sequence joins TRBV9 and TRBJ2-1; TRBD2 matches 10 bases. The length of the CDR3 is 17 residues. After removal of 0 bases from V and 9 bases from J, the junction contained 12 bases not matched to a gene. Germline CDR1 and CDR2: SGDLS and YYNGEE. CDR3 in amino acids: CASSVGVAGGSESEQFF. CDR3 sequence (DNA): TGTGCCAGCAGCGTAGGGGTAGCGGGAGGATCGGAAAGTGAGCAGTTCTTC. The variable domain in full, with the rest retrieved from reference TRBV9 and TRBJ2-1, is DSGVTQTPKHLITATGQRVTLRCSPRSGDLSVYWYQQSLDQGLQFLIQYYNGEERAKGNILERFSAQQFPDLHSELNLSSLELGDSALYFCASSVGVAGGSESEQFFGPGTRLTVL.

This chain joins TRBV7-2 and TRBJ1-2; D uncertain. V lost 5 bases to trimming and J lost 4 bases, with 20 bases between them. Per germline, CDR1 SGHTA and CDR2 FQGNSA. The CDR3 loop spans 16 amino acids. The CDR3, as DNA: TGTGCCAGCAGCCCCTGGTCGACCCTCCGGGGCTATGGCTACACCTTC. This encodes CASSPWSTLRGYGYTF.

The chain couples TRBV5-5 to TRBJ2-7; D gene ambiguous. CDR1 and CDR2 from the germline V gene are SGHKS and YYEKEE (reference sequence). The V end was cut by 4 bases, the J end by 6 bases, with 14 bases between. The CDR3 contains 13 residues. CDR3 sequence: CASSPGPTGEQYF. The DNA for the CDR3 is TGTGCCAGCAGCCCGGGTCCCACGGGCGAGCAGTACTTC.

This clone was recorded only once. The V and J genes are TRBV5-3 and TRBJ1-5; no firm D call. TRBV5-3 is assigned to the ORF class and has an uncertain function. V lost 5 bases to trimming and J lost 0 bases, with 6 bases between them. This CDR3 spans 13 amino acids. The CDR3 DNA is TGTGCCAGAAGACTCTATAGCAATCAGCCCCAGCATTTT. Protein: CARRLYSNQPQHF.

In this sample, this clone turned up a few times. V and J are TRBV27 and TRBJ1-1; no clear D gene. The CDR3 has 13 amino acids. From germline, CDR1 is MNHEY and CDR2 SMNVEV (reference sequence). Trimming cost V 4 bases and J 3 bases, with 9 bases left between them. CDR3 loop: CASSWERDTEAFF. As DNA, the CDR3 is TGTGCCAGCAGTTGGGAGCGCGACACTGAAGCTTTCTTT.

This clone has a handful of counts. The rearrangement uses TRBV7-2 and TRBJ1-1, with a possible D match to TRBD1 (5 bases). Looked up from germline, CDR1 is SGHTA and CDR2 is FQGNSA. The CDR3 extends over 14 amino acids. The V gene lost 6 bases and the J gene lost 5 bases, with 16 bases spanning the gap. The CDR3 here is CASSPQGVGTEAFF. In DNA form, the CDR3 reads TGTGCCAGCAGTCCCCAGGGTGTAGGGACTGAAGCTTTCTTT.

The V gene is TRBV2, the J gene TRBJ2-1, with TRBD2 matching over 8 bases. The CDR3 extends over 13 amino acids. V gave up 7 bases and J gave up 7 bases; unmatched junction bases: 6. The germline CDR1 and CDR2 sequences are SNHLY and FYNNEI. The CDR3 nucleotides read TGTGCCAGCAACGGGAGGGTGAGAAATGAGCAGTTCTTC. Translation: CASNGRVRNEQFF.

The CDR3 coding sequence is TGTGCCACCAAGACCGGGACTAGCGCCTTGGGTGAGCAGTTCTTC. It yields the protein CATKTGTSALGEQFF. The chain employs TRBV11-3 and TRBJ2-1; 10 positions match TRBD2. The CDR3 is 15 amino acids. Germline assignment: CDR1 SGHNT and CDR2 YENEEA. V shed 10 bases and J 9 bases; nucleotides not matched to a gene: 15.

The gene calls are TRBV7-2 and TRBJ2-5; 7 bases agree with TRBD2. The CDR3 totals 14 residues. Trimming at V came to 5 bases and at J to 3 bases, leaving 6 bases not matched to a gene. Germline V gene lookup returns CDR1 SGHTA and CDR2 FQGNSA. The CDR3 reads CASSRSGNKETQYF. The CDR3 bases are TGTGCCAGCAGCCGCAGCGGGAATAAAGAGACCCAGTACTTC.

The chain joins TRBV5-8 to TRBJ1-1; no clear D. The germline V gene encodes CDR1 SGHTS and CDR2 YDEGEE. The CDR3 has 15 residues. Trimming stripped 0 bases from V and 0 bases from J, with 9 bases between. The CDR3 DNA reads TGTGCCAGCAGCTTGGCGGATACAGTGAACACTGAAGCTTTCTTT. Its protein is CASSLADTVNTEAFF. Full variable domain (rest looked up from reference TRBV5-8 and TRBJ1-1): EAGVTQSPTHLIKTRGQQATLRCSPISGHTSVYWYQQALGLGLQFLLWYDEGEERNRGNFPPRFSGRQFPNYSSELNVNALELEDSALYLCASSLADTVNTEAFFGQGTRLTVV.

This clone showed up just a few times. The chain links TRBV3-1 (or the pseudogene TRBV3-2) to TRBJ1-4; D unclear. The CDR3 length is 15 residues. V shed 6 bases and J shed 0 bases, with 11 bases lying between them. Per germline, CDR1 LGHDT and CDR2 YNNKEL (reference sequence). CDR3 residues: CASRRRASTNEKLFF. As DNA, the CDR3 is TGTGCCAGCAGGCGGAGGGCCTCAACTAATGAAAAACTGTTTTTT.

The chain employs TRBV5-4 and TRBJ2-2; TRBD2 aligns across 9 bases. The CDR3 is 16 residues long. Germline V gene sequence: CDR1 SGHNT, CDR2 YYREEE (reference sequence). The junction had 8 bases not matched to a gene; V was cut back by 4 bases and J by 4 bases. For the CDR3, the DNA is TGTGCCAGCAGCCCAATAGCGGGAGCGGGCACCGGGGAGCTGTTTTTT. This sequence encodes CASSPIAGAGTGELFF.

The chain employs TRBV7-3 and TRBJ2-3; TRBD1 is a possible D gene (6 bases). Germline CDR1 is SGHTA and CDR2 is FQGTGA. This CDR3 is 15 amino acids long. V was cut by 4 bases and J by 6 bases, with 17 bases left in between. CDR3 nucleotide sequence: TGTGCCAGCAGCTCACAGGGTATAATATCGGATACGCAGTATTTT. Protein product: CASSSQGIISDTQYF.

The rearrangement links TRBV7-6 to TRBJ2-7; D is undetermined. Trimming pared 1 base from V and 0 bases from J, leaving 4 bases between. Germline CDR1 reads SGHVS; CDR2 reads FNYEAQ. The CDR3 runs 13 residues. The CDR3 region is CASSLGASYEQYF. CDR3 nucleotides: TGTGCCAGCAGCTTAGGGGCCTCCTACGAGCAGTACTTC.

J is TRBJ2-3 and V is TRBV9, with no clear D. CDR1 and CDR2 (germline): SGDLS, YYNGEE. This CDR3 spans 15 amino acids. V was pared by 0 bases and J by 2 bases, with 10 bases between. The CDR3 region has the DNA TGTGCCAGCAGCGTAGTCCCCACCTACACAGATACGCAGTATTTT. It translates to CASSVVPTYTDTQYF.

The count of this clone is one. The chain uses TRBV6-5 and TRBJ2-2; unclear D gene. The V end lost 8 bases, the J end lost 0 bases, and 10 bases lay between the germline ends. CDR1 and CDR2 from the germline V gene are MNHEY and SVGAGI. The CDR3 runs to 14 residues. For the CDR3, the DNA is TGTGCCAGCGAGAGAACCCCGAACACCGGGGAGCTGTTTTTT. It is translated as CASERTPNTGELFF.

The rearrangement joins TRBV4-3 to TRBJ2-1; D is possibly TRBD2 (6 bases). The CDR3 spans 16 residues. V lost 5 bases and J 0 bases, leaving 14 bases between the germline ends. Germline CDR1 LGHNA, CDR2 YSLEER. Here the CDR3 DNA reads TGCGCCAGCAGCTACGGGGGAGCTGTCTCCTACAATGAGCAGTTCTTC. It is translated as CASSYGGAVSYNEQFF.

The genes are TRBV6-2 or TRBV6-3 and TRBJ2-6; D is unresolved. Germline values: CDR1 MNHEY, CDR2 SVGEGT. This CDR3 contains 15 residues. Between the trimmed V and J ends, which lost 11 bases and 2 bases, there was a span of 16 bases. CDR3: CACRPVSAGANVLTF. Written as DNA, the CDR3 is TGTGCCTGCCGCCCGGTGAGTGCTGGGGCCAACGTCCTGACTTTC.

This chain connects TRBV2 to TRBJ2-7; 9 bases are a match to TRBD2. The CDR3 has 20 amino acids. CDR1 is SNHLY and CDR2 is FYNNEI in the germline V gene. V lost 2 bases, J lost 3 bases, and 20 bases stayed unmatched. The CDR3 sequence is CASSEILPLWSSGMDYEQYF. CDR3 sequence (DNA): TGTGCCAGCAGTGAAATACTCCCACTGTGGTCTAGCGGGATGGACTACGAGCAGTACTTC.

The V call is TRBV7-8, the J call TRBJ2-3; D call uncertain. The germline V gene has CDR1 SGHVS and CDR2 FQNEAQ. V was pared by 5 bases and J by 5 bases, with 8 bases between. This CDR3 comprises 12 residues. This CDR3 is CASSPRGDTQYF. CDR3 coding DNA: TGTGCCAGCAGCCCACGCGGAGATACGCAGTATTTT.

The chain couples TRBV9 to TRBJ2-1, with TRBD2 identical over 9 bases. This CDR3 has 15 amino acids. Germline V gene data show CDR1 as SGDLS and CDR2 as YYNGEE. Unmatched junction bases numbered 9, after V lost 4 bases and J lost 7 bases. The CDR3 protein is CASSTTSGLGNEQFF. The CDR3 nucleotides are TGTGCCAGCAGCACGACTAGCGGCCTGGGGAATGAGCAGTTCTTC.